This entry lists 18 T cell receptor beta chains sequenced from one sample in a study of T cell changes during pregnancy in multiple sclerosis. The protocol was immunoSEQ multiplex PCR, while the TCRdb copy is restricted to in-frame clones and leaves out a portion. The data contain 95,000 to 100,000 clones, more than 85% of them singletons. The sequenced sample was peripheral blood, obtained in the second trimester of pregnancy. All receptors come from a female donor with multiple sclerosis, enrolled in a pregnancy study.

In this sample, this clone turned up once. V and J are TRBV5-1 and TRBJ1-2; 8 positions match TRBD1. V shed 0 bases, J shed 6 bases, and the junction held 4 bases outside the gene matches. CDR1 is SGHRS, CDR2 YFSETQ, per germline. The CDR3 totals 14 residues. Written as DNA, the CDR3 is TGCGCCAGCAGCTTGGCAGGGGGCCCACATGGCTACACCTTC. Translated: CASSLAGGPHGYTF.

This clone has a single count. The rearrangement uses TRBV4-3 and TRBJ1-1; tentatively, D is TRBD1 (5 bases). Per the germline V gene, CDR1 is LGHNA and CDR2 is YSLEER. The CDR3 runs to 14 residues. Trimming shortened V by 1 base and J by 10 bases, and 16 bases separated the two germline ends. CDR3 sequence: CASSQGRRMGRAFF. In DNA, the CDR3 is TGCGCCAGCAGCCAAGGCCGGCGAATGGGGCGAGCTTTCTTT.

This clone was counted many times. V gene TRBV19 combines with J gene TRBJ2-2, with TRBD1 as a possible D gene (5 bases). CDR3 length: 16 amino acids. Germline CDR1 reads LNHDA; CDR2 reads SQIVND (reference sequence). Trimming stripped 1 base from V and 2 bases from J, with 11 bases between. CDR3 coding DNA: TGTGCCAGTAGTATAGCTAGGGGCTCTAACACCGGGGAGCTGTTTTTT. This gives the protein CASSIARGSNTGELFF.

V gene TRBV27 combines with J gene TRBJ2-3; 8 bases map to TRBD1. V lost 6 bases, J lost 0 bases, and 2 bases stayed unmatched. The CDR3 extends over 14 amino acids. Germline lookup yields CDR1 MNHEY and CDR2 SMNVEV (reference sequence). CDR3 region: CASSWTGSTDTQYF. In DNA form, the CDR3 reads TGTGCCAGCAGCTGGACAGGGAGCACAGATACGCAGTATTTT.

The chain carries TRBV28 and TRBJ1-1; D might be TRBD1 (6 bases). The CDR3 length is 14 residues. Per the germline V gene, CDR1 is MDHEN and CDR2 is SYDVKM. The germline V and J ends were trimmed by 3 bases and 1 base, with 9 bases remaining between them. CDR3 nucleotide sequence: TGTGCCAGCAGTTTTGGGGGGGCGAACACTGAAGCTTTCTTT. Translation: CASSFGGANTEAFF.

This clone was observed once. The chain couples TRBV28 to TRBJ2-1, with TRBD2 matching over 8 bases. V trimming: 6 bases; J trimming: 9 bases; junction bases outside the gene matches: 10. Germline CDR1 MDHEN, CDR2 SYDVKM. CDR3 length: 14 residues. CDR3 region: CASRREAGVIEQFF. In DNA, the CDR3 is TGTGCCAGCAGAAGGGAAGCGGGAGTAATTGAGCAGTTCTTC.

This CDR3 reads CASRGLAGVGWETQYF. Here the CDR3 DNA reads TGTGCCAGCAGAGGACTAGCGGGAGTTGGTTGGGAGACCCAGTACTTC. The genes are TRBV27 and TRBJ2-5; 13 bases fit TRBD2. The J segment lost 5 bases and the V segment lost 6 bases, leaving 9 bases of the junction unmatched. The CDR3 sequence is 16 residues long. From germline, CDR1 is MNHEY and CDR2 SMNVEV (reference sequence).

J is TRBJ1-5 and V is TRBV19, with a weak D call TRBD1 (5 bases). Germline V gives CDR1 LNHDA, CDR2 SQIVND (reference sequence). The CDR3 runs to 15 residues. The V gene lost 6 bases and the J gene lost 5 bases, with 17 bases spanning the gap. This CDR3 reads CASSPQGVLDQPQHF. CDR3 DNA sequence: TGTGCCAGTAGCCCTCAAGGGGTTTTGGATCAGCCCCAGCATTTT.

This chain joins TRBV27 and TRBJ2-2; perhaps TRBD1 as D (6 bases). Trimming cost V 6 bases and J 7 bases, with 12 bases left between them. The CDR3 is 13 residues long. Germline lookup yields CDR1 MNHEY and CDR2 SMNVEV (reference sequence). In nucleotides, the CDR3 is TGTGCCAGCAGACTAGGGGGTAACGGGGAGCTGTTTTTT. It encodes CASRLGGNGELFF.

The genes are TRBV28 and TRBJ1-1; perhaps TRBD1 as D (6 bases). Deletions cut 0 bases from V and 4 bases from J, with 9 bases between. The length of the CDR3 is 14 residues. Germline V gene data show CDR1 as MDHEN and CDR2 as SYDVKM. The CDR3 bases are TGTGCCAGCAGTTTATGGGAGGACAGCACTGAAGCTTTCTTT. As protein: CASSLWEDSTEAFF.

The gene calls are TRBV4-3 and TRBJ1-5; 8 nucleotides match TRBD1. J was trimmed by 4 bases and V by 5 bases; bases with no gene match: 7. This CDR3 region has 15 residues. The germline CDR1 and CDR2 sequences are LGHNA and YSLEER. CDR3 nucleotides: TGCGCCAGCAGCGCCGGGACAGGCGTTAATCAGCCCCAGCATTTT. It translates to CASSAGTGVNQPQHF.

The chain recombines TRBV9 with TRBJ2-3; TRBD1 matches 12 bases. Germline V gene lookup returns CDR1 SGDLS and CDR2 YYNGEE. This CDR3 spans 20 amino acids. Losses at the gene ends were 4 bases for V and 1 base for J; bases not matched to a gene: 16. CDR3 sequence (DNA): TGTGCCAGCAGCACCGATTCCGGGACAGGGGGCCAGTTCGGCACAGATACGCAGTATTTT. This translates into CASSTDSGTGGQFGTDTQYF.

The chain couples TRBV6-1 to TRBJ2-1; perhaps TRBD1 as D (5 bases). Looked up from germline, CDR1 is MNHNS and CDR2 is SASEGT. This CDR3 is built from 15 residues. Between the trimmed V and J ends, which lost 2 bases and 8 bases, there was a span of 16 bases. Here the CDR3 reads CASSEQGVSLDEQFF. In nucleotides, the CDR3 is TGTGCCAGCAGTGAACAAGGGGTATCGTTGGATGAGCAGTTCTTC.

The chain carries TRBV5-1 and TRBJ2-1; D perhaps matches TRBD1 (6 bases). CDR1 is SGHRS, CDR2 YFSETQ, per germline. The CDR3 loop spans 12 amino acids. Trimming took off 0 bases at V and 8 bases at J, with 6 bases between the two ends. CDR3 protein: CASSLAGDEQFF. The CDR3 DNA is TGCGCCAGCAGCTTGGCAGGGGATGAGCAGTTCTTC.

The rearrangement links TRBV19 to TRBJ2-3; no clear D gene. V lost 0 bases and J lost 6, with 10 bases in between. There are 14 residues in the CDR3. Germline-derived CDR1 and CDR2 are LNHDA and SQIVND (reference sequence). The CDR3 sequence: CASSIDHTADTQYF. Here the CDR3 DNA reads TGTGCCAGTAGTATAGATCACACAGCCGATACGCAGTATTTT.

This sequence joins TRBV6-5 and TRBJ2-7; 8 nucleotides agree with TRBD2. Germline V gene data show CDR1 as MNHEY and CDR2 as SVGAGI. The CDR3 has 14 amino acids. V lost 2 bases to trimming and J lost 6 bases; unmatched junction nucleotides: 6. Here the CDR3 DNA reads TGTGCCAGCAGTTACGGAGCGGGAGTGAGCGAGCAGTACTTC. Protein product: CASSYGAGVSEQYF.

This sequence joins TRBV6-1 and TRBJ1-2; no firm D call. CDR3 length: 15 amino acids. Germline lookup yields CDR1 MNHNS and CDR2 SASEGT. The V gene lost 1 base and the J gene lost 6 bases, with 15 bases spanning the gap. The CDR3 DNA sequence: TGTGCCAGCAGTGAAGTGATAGCCAAGGCGGATGGCTACACCTTC. Protein: CASSEVIAKADGYTF.

This chain uses TRBV11-1 with TRBJ2-3; D remains unclear. This CDR3 is built from 14 residues. Germline lookup yields CDR1 SGHAT and CDR2 FQDESV (reference sequence). V lost 5 bases to trimming and J lost 2 bases, with 11 bases between them. The CDR3 nucleotides are TGTGCCAGCAGCCCGCAGGTCCTCACAGATACGCAGTATTTT. Protein: CASSPQVLTDTQYF.